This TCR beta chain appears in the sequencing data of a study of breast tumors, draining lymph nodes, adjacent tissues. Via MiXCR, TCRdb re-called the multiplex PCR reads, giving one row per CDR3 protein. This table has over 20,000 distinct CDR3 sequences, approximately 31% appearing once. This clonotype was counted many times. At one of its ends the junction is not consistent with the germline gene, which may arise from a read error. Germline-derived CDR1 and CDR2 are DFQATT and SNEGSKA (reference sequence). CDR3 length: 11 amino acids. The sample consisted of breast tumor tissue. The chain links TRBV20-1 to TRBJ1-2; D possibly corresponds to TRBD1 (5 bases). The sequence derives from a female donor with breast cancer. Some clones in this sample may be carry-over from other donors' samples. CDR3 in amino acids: CSAREGTNVAF. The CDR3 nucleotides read TGCAGTGCTAGAGAGGGGACCAACGTCGCCTTC.